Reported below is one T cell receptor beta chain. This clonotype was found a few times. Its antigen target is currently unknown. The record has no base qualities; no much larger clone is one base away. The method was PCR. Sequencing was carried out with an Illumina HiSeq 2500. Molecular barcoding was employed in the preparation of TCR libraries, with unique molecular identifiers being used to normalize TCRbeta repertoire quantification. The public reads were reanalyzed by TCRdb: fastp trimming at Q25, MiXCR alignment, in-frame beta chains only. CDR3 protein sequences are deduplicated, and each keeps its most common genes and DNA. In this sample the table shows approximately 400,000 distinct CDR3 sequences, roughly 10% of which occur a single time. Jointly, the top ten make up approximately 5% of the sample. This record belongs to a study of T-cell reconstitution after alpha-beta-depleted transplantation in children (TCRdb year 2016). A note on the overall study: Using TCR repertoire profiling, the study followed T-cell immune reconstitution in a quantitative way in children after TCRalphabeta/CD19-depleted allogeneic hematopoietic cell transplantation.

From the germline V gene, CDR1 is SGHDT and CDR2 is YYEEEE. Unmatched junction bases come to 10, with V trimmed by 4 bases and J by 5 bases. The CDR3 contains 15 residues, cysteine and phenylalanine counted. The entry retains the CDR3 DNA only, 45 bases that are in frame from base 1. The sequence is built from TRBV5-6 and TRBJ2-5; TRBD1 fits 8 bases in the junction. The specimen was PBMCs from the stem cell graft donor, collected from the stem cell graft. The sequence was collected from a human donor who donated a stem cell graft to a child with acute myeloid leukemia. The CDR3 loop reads CASSRTGYDSETQYF. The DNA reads TGTGCCAGCAGCCGGACAGGGTACGATTCCGAGACCCAGTACTTC.